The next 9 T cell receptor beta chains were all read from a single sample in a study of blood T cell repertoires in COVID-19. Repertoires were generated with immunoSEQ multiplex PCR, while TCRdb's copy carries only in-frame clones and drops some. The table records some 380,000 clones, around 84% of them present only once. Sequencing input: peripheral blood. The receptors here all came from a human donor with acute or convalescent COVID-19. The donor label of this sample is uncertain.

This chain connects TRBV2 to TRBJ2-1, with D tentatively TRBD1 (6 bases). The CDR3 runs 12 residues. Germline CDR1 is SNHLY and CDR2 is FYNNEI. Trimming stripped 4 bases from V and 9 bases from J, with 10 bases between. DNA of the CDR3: TGTGCCAGCAGTGCTGGCAGGGGTGAGCAGTTCTTC. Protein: CASSAGRGEQFF.

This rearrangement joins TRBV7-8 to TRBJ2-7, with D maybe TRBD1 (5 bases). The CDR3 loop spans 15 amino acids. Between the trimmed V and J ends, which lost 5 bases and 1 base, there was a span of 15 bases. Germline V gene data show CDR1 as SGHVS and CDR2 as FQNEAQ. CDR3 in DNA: TGTGCCAGCAGCACTCTTAGGACACTATCCTACGAGCAGTACTTC. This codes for CASSTLRTLSYEQYF.

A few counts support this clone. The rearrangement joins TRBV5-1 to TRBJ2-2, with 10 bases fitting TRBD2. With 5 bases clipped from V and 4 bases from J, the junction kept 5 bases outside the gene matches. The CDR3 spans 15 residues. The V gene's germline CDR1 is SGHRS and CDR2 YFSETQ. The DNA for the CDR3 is TGCGCCAGCAGTATGAGCGGGAGGGCCACCGGGGAGCTGTTTTTT. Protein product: CASSMSGRATGELFF. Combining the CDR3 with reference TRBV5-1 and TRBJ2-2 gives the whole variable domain KAGVTQTPRYLIKTRGQQVTLSCSPISGHRSVSWYQQTPGQGLQFLFEYFSETQRNKGNFPGRFSGRQFSNSRSEMNVSTLELGDSALYLCASSMSGRATGELFFGEGSRLTVL.

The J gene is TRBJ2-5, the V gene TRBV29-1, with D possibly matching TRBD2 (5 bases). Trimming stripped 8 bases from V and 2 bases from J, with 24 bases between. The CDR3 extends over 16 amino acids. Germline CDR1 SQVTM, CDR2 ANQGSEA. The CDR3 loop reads CSIYTAEEVTQETQYF. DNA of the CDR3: TGCAGCATATACACGGCGGAGGAGGTAACACAAGAGACCCAGTACTTC.

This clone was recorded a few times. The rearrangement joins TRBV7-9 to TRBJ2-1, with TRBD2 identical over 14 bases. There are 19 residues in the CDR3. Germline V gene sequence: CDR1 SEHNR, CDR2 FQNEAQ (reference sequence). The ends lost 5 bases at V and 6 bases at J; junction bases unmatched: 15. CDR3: CASSRTLTSGRAIGNEQFF. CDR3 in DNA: TGTGCCAGCAGCAGAACCCTGACTAGCGGGAGGGCCATAGGCAATGAGCAGTTCTTC.

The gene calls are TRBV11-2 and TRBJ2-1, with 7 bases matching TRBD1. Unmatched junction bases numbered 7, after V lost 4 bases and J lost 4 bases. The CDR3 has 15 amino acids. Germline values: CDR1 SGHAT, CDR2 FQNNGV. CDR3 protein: CASSYSRGSYNEQFF. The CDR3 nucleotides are TGTGCCAGCAGCTATTCCAGGGGGTCTTACAATGAGCAGTTCTTC. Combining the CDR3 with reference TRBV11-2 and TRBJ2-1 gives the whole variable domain EAGVAQSPRYKIIEKRQSVAFWCNPISGHATLYWYQQILGQGPKLLIQFQNNGVVDDSQLPKDRFSAERLKGVDSTLKIQPAKLEDSAVYLCASSYSRGSYNEQFFGPGTRLTVL.

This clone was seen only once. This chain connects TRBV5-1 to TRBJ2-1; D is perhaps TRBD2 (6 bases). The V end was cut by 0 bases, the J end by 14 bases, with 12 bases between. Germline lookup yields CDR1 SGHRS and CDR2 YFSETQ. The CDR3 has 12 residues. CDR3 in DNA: TGCGCCAGCAGCTTGGGAGGGGAGGTGGAGTTCTTC. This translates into CASSLGGEVEFF. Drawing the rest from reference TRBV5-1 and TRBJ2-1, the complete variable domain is KAGVTQTPRYLIKTRGQQVTLSCSPISGHRSVSWYQQTPGQGLQFLFEYFSETQRNKGNFPGRFSGRQFSNSRSEMNVSTLELGDSALYLCASSLGGEVEFFGPGTRLTVL.

This CDR3 is CASSLSAGGNTREQFF. The CDR3 nucleotides are TGTGCCAGCAGCTTATCCGCGGGAGGGAATACGCGGGAGCAGTTCTTC. The chain is built from TRBV7-6 and TRBJ2-1; 9 bases fit TRBD2. CDR1 is SGHVS and CDR2 is FNYEAQ in the germline V gene. The CDR3 totals 16 residues. Trimming at V came to 2 bases and at J to 10 bases, leaving 12 bases not matched to a gene.

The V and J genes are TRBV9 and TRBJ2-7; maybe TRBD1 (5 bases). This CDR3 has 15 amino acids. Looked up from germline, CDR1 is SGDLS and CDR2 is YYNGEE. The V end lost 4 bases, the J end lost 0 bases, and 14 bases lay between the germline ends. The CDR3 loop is CASSPRRQFSYEQYF. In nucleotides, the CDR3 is TGTGCCAGCAGCCCGCGCCGACAGTTCTCCTACGAGCAGTACTTC.